The rows below give T cell receptor beta chains drawn from one sample of a study of T cells after yellow fever vaccination. TCRdb itself ran the 5' RACE reads through MiXCR, one entry per CDR3 protein. Of a few hundred thousand distinct CDR3 sequences listed, roughly 11% are singletons. The sample in question was PBMCs, obtained on the day of the first yellow fever vaccination. The source of these receptors is a man aged 18 to 30 who received the YFV17D yellow fever vaccine. Each CDR3 is given with its conserved first and last residue. Fields, in order: clone size, V gene, J gene, D gene, CDR3 DNA, CDR3 protein. D genes are given only for firm matches. Only some rows state a clone size, as once, few, many or a class for expanded clones.

clone_size: few; v_call: TRBV11-2; j_call: TRBJ2-3; d_call: NA; cdr3_nt: TGTGCCAGCAGCGTTATCGGGGGCCGGGATACGCAGTATTTT; cdr3_aa: CASSVIGGRDTQYF
clone_size: NA; v_call: TRBV7-9; j_call: TRBJ1-1; d_call: NA; cdr3_nt: TGTGCCAGCAGCTTAGGGTCGGTGGGGAACACTGAAGCTTTCTTT; cdr3_aa: CASSLGSVGNTEAFF
clone_size: NA; v_call: TRBV5-1; j_call: TRBJ2-2; d_call: TRBD2; cdr3_nt: TGCGCCAGCAGTAGTGGGACTAGCGGCGCGCCCGGGGAGCTGTTTTTT; cdr3_aa: CASSSGTSGAPGELFF
clone_size: NA; v_call: TRBV20-1; j_call: TRBJ1-2; d_call: NA; cdr3_nt: TGCAGTGCCAACTTAGGCAGTTATGGCTACACCTTC; cdr3_aa: CSANLGSYGYTF
clone_size: NA; v_call: TRBV5-1; j_call: TRBJ1-2; d_call: NA; cdr3_nt: TGCGCCAGCAGCTTGGTTCGGGCGGATGGCTACACCTTC; cdr3_aa: CASSLVRADGYTF
clone_size: few; v_call: TRBV7-2; j_call: TRBJ2-4; d_call: NA; cdr3_nt: TGTGCCAGCAGCTCCGGCACAGGGAGGCAAAACATTCAGTACTTC; cdr3_aa: CASSSGTGRQNIQYF
clone_size: few; v_call: TRBV29-1; j_call: TRBJ1-1; d_call: NA; cdr3_nt: TGCAGCGTTGATGGGGAGTTAGGGGCCGCTGAAGCTTTCTTT; cdr3_aa: CSVDGELGAAEAFF
clone_size: NA; v_call: TRBV11-2; j_call: TRBJ2-5; d_call: NA; cdr3_nt: TGTGCCAGCAGCTCCGGATTGGGGCAAGAGACCCAGTACTTC; cdr3_aa: CASSSGLGQETQYF
clone_size: many; v_call: TRBV3-1; j_call: TRBJ2-2; d_call: TRBD2; cdr3_nt: TGTGCCAGCAGCCGAGCGGGGACCGGGGAGCTGTTTTTT; cdr3_aa: CASSRAGTGELFF
clone_size: few; v_call: TRBV19; j_call: TRBJ2-7; d_call: TRBD2; cdr3_nt: TGTGCCAGTGGTTTAGCGGGGGCATACGAGCAGTACTTC; cdr3_aa: CASGLAGAYEQYF
clone_size: NA; v_call: TRBV5-4; j_call: TRBJ2-1; d_call: TRBD2; cdr3_nt: TGTGCCAGCAGCCCAGCGTCCCGGGGGGATTTGAATGAGCAGTTCTTC; cdr3_aa: CASSPASRGDLNEQFF
clone_size: few; v_call: TRBV6-1; j_call: TRBJ2-1; d_call: NA; cdr3_nt: TGTGCCAGCAGTGCGGATCGCGGACTCTTGCGGGAGCAGTTCTTC; cdr3_aa: CASSADRGLLREQFF
clone_size: NA; v_call: TRBV7-3; j_call: TRBJ2-6; d_call: NA; cdr3_nt: TGTGCCAGCAGCTCAGGGACTGGGGCCAACGTCCTGACTTTC; cdr3_aa: CASSSGTGANVLTF
clone_size: NA; v_call: TRBV29-1; j_call: TRBJ2-1; d_call: TRBD2; cdr3_nt: TGCAGCGAATCCAGCTCCGAGCGGGGGGGAAATGAGCAGTTCTTC; cdr3_aa: CSESSSERGGNEQFF
clone_size: few; v_call: TRBV24-1; j_call: TRBJ2-1; d_call: NA; cdr3_nt: TGTGCCACCAGTGATTTGGAAAATGAGCAGTTCTTC; cdr3_aa: CATSDLENEQFF
clone_size: NA; v_call: TRBV20-1; j_call: TRBJ2-3; d_call: TRBD2; cdr3_nt: TGCAGTGCCCGACTACTCCTAGCGGGGGGGCGTGCAGATACGCAGTATTTT; cdr3_aa: CSARLLLAGGRADTQYF
clone_size: NA; v_call: TRBV20-1; j_call: TRBJ1-5; d_call: NA; cdr3_nt: TGCAGTGCTGGAGGAGACAGTGCCCAGCATTTT; cdr3_aa: CSAGGDSAQHF
clone_size: few; v_call: TRBV12-3/TRBV12-4; j_call: TRBJ1-5; d_call: NA; cdr3_nt: TGTGCCTTCTTGTCGCCCCAGCATTTT; cdr3_aa: CAFLSPQHF
clone_size: NA; v_call: TRBV5-1; j_call: TRBJ2-3; d_call: NA; cdr3_nt: TGCGCCAGCAGAGTCAACCTAGGCACAGATACGCAGTATTTT; cdr3_aa: CASRVNLGTDTQYF
clone_size: few; v_call: TRBV7-2; j_call: TRBJ1-5; d_call: NA; cdr3_nt: TGTGCCAGCAGCTTAGGGCCCCGGGGCTCAAATCAGCCCCAGCATTTT; cdr3_aa: CASSLGPRGSNQPQHF
clone_size: NA; v_call: TRBV24-1; j_call: TRBJ2-3; d_call: NA; cdr3_nt: TGTGCCACCAGTGATGCCGGAGGGTACACAGATACGCAGTATTTT; cdr3_aa: CATSDAGGYTDTQYF
clone_size: NA; v_call: TRBV9; j_call: TRBJ2-1; d_call: NA; cdr3_nt: TGTGCCAGCAGCGTAGTCCCCGGGGCGAATGAGCAGTTCTTC; cdr3_aa: CASSVVPGANEQFF
clone_size: few; v_call: TRBV5-6; j_call: TRBJ2-2; d_call: TRBD1; cdr3_nt: TGTGCCAGCAGCCAATGGGACAGACATACCGGGGAGCTGTTTTTT; cdr3_aa: CASSQWDRHTGELFF